These 17 T cell receptor beta chains came from one sample sequenced in a study of blood T cell repertoires in COVID-19. Libraries were prepared by immunoSEQ multiplex PCR; TCRdb keeps only in-frame clonotypes and omits some of them. The sample carries some 270,000 clones, about nine tenths recorded once. Specimen: peripheral blood. The receptors come from a man between 40 and 49 years old with active or convalescent COVID-19.

The chain is built from TRBV12-2 and TRBJ1-4. TRBV12-2 is deemed a pseudogene. The CDR3 runs 17 residues. CDR3 loop: CASRLASTATLNEKLFF. The CDR3 DNA sequence: TGTGCAAGTCGCTTAGCGTCGACTGCCACCCTTAATGAAAAACTGTTTTTT.

This chain links TRBV29-1 with TRBJ1-3; D is uncertain. The V gene lost 7 bases and the J gene lost 4 bases, with 20 bases spanning the gap. This CDR3 spans 15 amino acids. The germline V gene has CDR1 SQVTM and CDR2 ANQGSEA. The CDR3 region has the DNA TGCAGCGGGGAGGACCCTAGGGTGTGGGGAAACACCATATATTTT. Translation gives CSGEDPRVWGNTIYF.

The chain employs TRBV13 and TRBJ1-1; possibly TRBD1 for D (5 bases). Germline assignment: CDR1 PRHDT and CDR2 FYEKMQ (reference sequence). Trimming left V 4 bases short and J 6 bases short, with 18 bases between. The length of the CDR3 is 15 residues. CDR3 bases: TGTGCCAGCAGCTCCCATCCGGGAGGGGTGCCTGAAGCTTTCTTT. This gives the protein CASSSHPGGVPEAFF. Supplemented by reference TRBV13 and TRBJ1-1, the full variable domain reads AAGVIQSPRHLIKEKRETATLKCYPIPRHDTVYWYQQGPGQDPQFLISFYEKMQSDKGSIPDRFSAQQFSDYHSELNMSSLELGDSALYFCASSSHPGGVPEAFFGQGTRLTVV.

The CDR3 sequence: CASTYNLNSPLHF. CDR3 sequence (DNA): TGTGCCAGCACCTATAACCTAAATTCACCCCTCCACTTT. This chain uses TRBV7-9 with TRBJ1-6, with no clear D. Germline CDR1 and CDR2: SEHNR and FQNEAQ (reference sequence). V lost 7 bases and J 7 bases, leaving 11 bases between the germline ends. The CDR3 is made up of 13 amino acids.

This clone showed up just a few times. This chain uses TRBV10-1 with TRBJ1-4, with TRBD1 identical over 7 bases. The CDR3 sequence is 14 residues long. With V trimmed by 6 bases and J by 3 bases, 4 bases remained unmatched. CDR1 WNHNN and CDR2 SYGVQD come from the germline V gene (reference sequence). The CDR3 DNA reads as TGCGCCAGCAGCCCAGGGGGACCTAATGAAAAACTGTTTTTT. Translated: CASSPGGPNEKLFF.

The V call is TRBV5-4, the J call TRBJ2-5, with 7 bases fitting TRBD1. V was pared by 4 bases and J by 6 bases, with 15 bases of the junction left unmatched. The CDR3 extends over 16 amino acids. Germline values: CDR1 SGHNT, CDR2 YYREEE (reference sequence). CDR3 in DNA: TGTGCCAGCAGCAGTGAGACAGGGTTTTTTGAAAAGACCCAGTACTTC. This gives the protein CASSSETGFFEKTQYF.

The chain couples TRBV5-1 to TRBJ2-2, with a possible D match to TRBD1 (5 bases). Between the trimmed V and J ends, which lost 7 bases and 5 bases, there was a span of 12 bases. The germline CDR1 and CDR2 sequences are SGHRS and YFSETQ. The CDR3 spans 13 residues. The chain's CDR3 is CASSPTVTGELFF. The CDR3 coding sequence is TGCGCCAGCTCTCCGACAGTTACCGGGGAGCTGTTTTTT.

J is TRBJ2-1 and V is TRBV7-9; 10 bases match TRBD2. Unmatched junction bases numbered 4, after V lost 2 bases and J lost 6 bases. The CDR3 consists of 15 residues. The germline gives CDR1 SEHNR, CDR2 FQNEAQ (reference sequence). CDR3 DNA sequence: TGTGCCAGCAGCTTATCACTAGCGGGAATCAATGAGCAGTTCTTC. Encoded protein: CASSLSLAGINEQFF. Full variable domain (rest looked up from reference TRBV7-9 and TRBJ2-1): DTGVSQNPRHKITKRGQNVTFRCDPISEHNRLYWYRQTLGQGPEFLTYFQNEAQLEKSRLLSDRFSAERPKGSFSTLEIQRTEQGDSAMYLCASSLSLAGINEQFFGPGTRLTVL.

The chain employs TRBV4-2 and TRBJ1-4, with D perhaps TRBD1 (5 bases). The germline V gene encodes CDR1 LGHNA and CDR2 YNFKEQ. The CDR3 is made up of 15 amino acids. V lost 0 bases and J 5 bases, leaving 10 bases between the germline ends. The CDR3 DNA is TGTGCCAGCAGCCAAGATTGGGCAGGGAATGAAAAACTGTTTTTT. Translated, it gives CASSQDWAGNEKLFF.

V gene TRBV4-1 combines with J gene TRBJ2-7, with TRBD1 matching over 9 bases. Germline V lookup: CDR1 MGHRA, CDR2 YSYEKL. This CDR3 region has 15 residues. V shed 4 bases and J 0 bases; nucleotides not matched to a gene: 4. The CDR3 region is CASSPVTGGSYEQYF. CDR3 sequence (DNA): TGCGCCAGCAGCCCAGTGACAGGGGGCTCCTACGAGCAGTACTTC.

This chain uses TRBV24-1 with TRBJ2-1; D possibly corresponds to TRBD1 (5 bases). With 4 bases removed from V and 5 bases from J, the gap between germline ends came to 11 bases. Germline V gene data show CDR1 as KGHDR and CDR2 as SFDVKD. CDR3 length equals 14 residues. The CDR3 here is CATSESRGNNEQFF. The CDR3 bases are TGTGCCACCAGTGAGTCAAGGGGAAACAATGAGCAGTTCTTC.

The V and J genes are TRBV24-1 and TRBJ1-2; 8 bases line up with TRBD1. V lost 1 base, J lost 7 bases, and 4 bases stayed unmatched. This CDR3 has 14 residues. Per the germline V gene, CDR1 is KGHDR and CDR2 is SFDVKD. The CDR3 sequence is CATSDFGQGRGYTF. CDR3 nucleotides: TGTGCCACCAGTGATTTTGGACAGGGTCGTGGCTACACCTTC.

This chain connects TRBV30 to TRBJ1-4, with no clear D. The germline V and J ends were trimmed by 4 bases and 0 bases, with 21 bases remaining between them. Germline CDR1 reads GTSNPN; CDR2 reads SVGIG (reference sequence). The CDR3 sequence is 18 residues long. CDR3 sequence (DNA): TGTGCCTGGACCCGTTCGGGGTTCGTTGGGGCAACTAATGAAAAACTGTTTTTT. It yields the protein CAWTRSGFVGATNEKLFF.

The rearrangement uses TRBV2 and TRBJ1-4; TRBD1 matches 7 bases. Germline V gene lookup returns CDR1 SNHLY and CDR2 FYNNEI. The CDR3 is made up of 20 amino acids. V shed 7 bases, J shed 1 base, and the junction held 21 bases outside the gene matches. CDR3 nucleotide sequence: TGTGCCAGCACCGGGAAACCGGACAGGACAATGCATCTAACTAATGAAAAACTGTTTTTT. Encoded protein: CASTGKPDRTMHLTNEKLFF.

This clone occurred a few times. The chain has TRBV13 and TRBJ1-2, with D possibly being TRBD1 (5 bases). This CDR3 region has 15 residues. Germline-derived CDR1 and CDR2 are PRHDT and FYEKMQ (reference sequence). The germline V and J ends were trimmed by 0 bases and 7 bases, with 15 bases remaining between them. The CDR3 sequence: CASSLGLTGLGGYTF. In nucleotides, the CDR3 is TGTGCCAGCAGCTTAGGCCTCACAGGTCTGGGTGGCTACACCTTC.

CDR3 nucleotide sequence: TGTGCCAGCATTGGTTGGGCCGGGGACAAAAACATTCAGTACTTC. Its translation: CASIGWAGDKNIQYF. The gene calls are TRBV2 and TRBJ2-4; a possible D gene is TRBD2 (5 bases). Trimming cost V 7 bases and J 3 bases, with 16 bases left between them. This CDR3 is built from 15 residues. Germline CDR1 is SNHLY and CDR2 is FYNNEI.

The chain recombines TRBV11-2 with TRBJ2-7; 13 bases map to TRBD2. CDR3 size: 16 residues. The junction had 4 bases not matched to a gene; V was cut back by 3 bases and J by 2 bases. The germline gives CDR1 SGHAT, CDR2 FQNNGV. CDR3 residues: CASSLRTSGSAYEQYF. The CDR3 nucleotides read TGTGCCAGCAGCTTGAGGACTAGCGGGAGCGCCTACGAGCAGTACTTC.